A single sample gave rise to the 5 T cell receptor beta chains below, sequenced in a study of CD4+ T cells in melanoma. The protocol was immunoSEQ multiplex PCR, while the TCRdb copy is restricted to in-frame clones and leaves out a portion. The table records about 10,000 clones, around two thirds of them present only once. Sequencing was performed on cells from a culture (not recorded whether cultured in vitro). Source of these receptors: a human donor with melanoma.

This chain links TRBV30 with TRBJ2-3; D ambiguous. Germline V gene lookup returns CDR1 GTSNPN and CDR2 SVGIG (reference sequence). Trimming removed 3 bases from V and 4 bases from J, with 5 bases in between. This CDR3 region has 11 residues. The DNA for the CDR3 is TGTGCCTGGAGCAGGCCAGATACGCAGTATTTT. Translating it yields CAWSRPDTQYF.

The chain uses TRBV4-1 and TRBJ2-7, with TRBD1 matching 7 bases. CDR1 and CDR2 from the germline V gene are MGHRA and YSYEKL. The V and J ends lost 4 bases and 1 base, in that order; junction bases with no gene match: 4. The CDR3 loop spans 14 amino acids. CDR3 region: CASSPDRMSYEQYF. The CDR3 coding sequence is TGCGCCAGCAGCCCGGACAGGATGTCCTACGAGCAGTACTTC.

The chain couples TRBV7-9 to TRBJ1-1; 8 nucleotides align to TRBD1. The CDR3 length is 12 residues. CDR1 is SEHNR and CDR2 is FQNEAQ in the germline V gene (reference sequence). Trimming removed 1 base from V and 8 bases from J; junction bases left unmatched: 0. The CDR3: CASSLGTGEAFF. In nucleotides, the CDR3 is TGTGCCAGCAGCTTAGGGACAGGGGAAGCTTTCTTT.

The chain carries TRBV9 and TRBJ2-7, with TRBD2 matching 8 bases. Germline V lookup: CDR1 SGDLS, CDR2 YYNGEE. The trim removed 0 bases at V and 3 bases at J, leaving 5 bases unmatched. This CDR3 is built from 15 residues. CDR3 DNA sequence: TGTGCCAGCAGCGTAGGGGCGGGGGGCTTCTACGAGCAGTACTTC. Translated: CASSVGAGGFYEQYF.

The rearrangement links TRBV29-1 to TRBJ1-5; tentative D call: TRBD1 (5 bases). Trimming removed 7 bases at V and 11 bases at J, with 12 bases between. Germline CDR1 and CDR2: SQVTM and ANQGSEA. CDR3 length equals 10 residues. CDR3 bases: TGCAGCGCGGCGGGACGAACCCAGCATTTT. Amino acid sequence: CSAAGRTQHF.